Given below is one TCR beta chain in context. This sample was taken from a study of T cell changes during pregnancy in multiple sclerosis. Produced via immunoSEQ multiplex PCR; TCRdb's table is partial and in-frame only. Of 90,000 to 100,000 clones in the sample, around 90% were seen once. CDR1 is SGDLS and CDR2 is YYNGEE in the germline V gene. V trimming: 4 bases; J trimming: 1 base; junction bases outside the gene matches: 4. The length of the CDR3 is 14 residues. The sequencing here drew on peripheral blood, taken in the first trimester of pregnancy. This rearrangement joins TRBV9 to TRBJ1-1, with 7 bases lining up with TRBD1. The source of this sequence is a female donor with multiple sclerosis, enrolled in a pregnancy study. Written as DNA, the CDR3 is TGTGCCAGCAGCCTCCAGGGGGGGAACACTGAAGCTTTCTTT. Its translation is CASSLQGGNTEAFF.